This entry lists 12 T cell receptor beta chains sequenced from one sample in a study of blood T cell repertoires in COVID-19. Profiled with immunoSEQ multiplex PCR; TCRdb holds only in-frame clones, not every one. The sample holds about 39,000 clones, about 89% seen once. The source material was peripheral blood. These receptors were obtained from a man aged 50-59 years with active COVID-19.

The chain has TRBV5-1 and TRBJ2-3; TRBD1 matches 10 bases. The CDR3 consists of 15 residues. J gave up 4 bases and V 4 bases, and 6 bases lay outside the gene matches. In germline, CDR1 is SGHRS, CDR2 YFSETQ. CDR3 nucleotide sequence: TGCGCCAGCAGCCTAGGACAGGGGGAGGCAGATACGCAGTATTTT. It codes for CASSLGQGEADTQYF.

This chain uses TRBV4-3 with TRBJ2-1; D perhaps matches TRBD1 (5 bases). Germline V lookup: CDR1 LGHNA, CDR2 YSLEER. This CDR3 comprises 14 residues. Trimming took 0 bases from V and 10 from J, leaving 13 bases between them. CDR3 in amino acids: CASSQEAGFGEQFF. In nucleotides, the CDR3 is TGCGCCAGCAGCCAAGAGGCAGGGTTTGGGGAGCAGTTCTTC.

V gene TRBV5-6 combines with J gene TRBJ2-5; 8 nucleotides align to TRBD2. V lost 1 base and J lost 4; bases outside the gene matches: 6. CDR3 length: 15 amino acids. Germline V CDR1 and CDR2: SGHDT, YYEEEE. The CDR3 coding sequence is TGTGCCAGCAGCTTGACTAGCGGCCCGGGAGAGACCCAGTACTTC. Its translation is CASSLTSGPGETQYF. The whole variable domain, filled in from reference TRBV5-6 and TRBJ2-5, reads DAGVTQSPTHLIKTRGQQVTLRCSPKSGHDTVSWYQQALGQGPQFIFQYYEEEERQRGNFPDRFSGHQFPNYSSELNVNALLLGDSALYLCASSLTSGPGETQYFGPGTRLLVL.

V is TRBV5-1 and J is TRBJ2-1; TRBD2 matches at 7 bases. The germline V gene encodes CDR1 SGHRS and CDR2 YFSETQ. With 3 bases clipped from V and 6 bases from J, the junction kept 3 bases outside the gene matches. This CDR3 contains 13 residues. The DNA for the CDR3 is TGCGCCAGCAGCTCGGGACTATCCAATGAGCAGTTCTTC. This translates into CASSSGLSNEQFF.

This chain links TRBV19 with TRBJ1-1, with 8 bases lining up with TRBD1. Germline lookup yields CDR1 LNHDA and CDR2 SQIVND (reference sequence). The CDR3 runs to 15 residues. The chain's CDR3 is CAAGQGHCLWTEAFF. In DNA, the CDR3 is TGTGCAGCCGGACAGGGACATTGTCTGTGGACTGAAGCTTTCTTT.

This chain links TRBV11-1 with TRBJ2-5; possible D gene TRBD2, 6 bases. CDR1 is SGHAT, CDR2 FQDESV, per germline (reference sequence). V was clipped by 2 bases and J by 5 bases, with 9 bases between them. There are 13 residues in the CDR3. This CDR3 reads CASSLRLGETQYF. The CDR3 region has the DNA TGTGCCAGCAGCTTACGACTAGGGGAGACCCAGTACTTC.

The genes are TRBV28 and TRBJ1-2; D is unresolved. Germline V gene lookup returns CDR1 MDHEN and CDR2 SYDVKM. Trimming removed 8 bases from V and 1 base from J, with 5 bases in between. The CDR3 is 11 residues long. The CDR3 protein is CASGSNYGYTF. The CDR3 DNA follows: TGTGCCAGCGGCAGTAACTATGGCTACACCTTC.

This clone was counted between two and nine times. V usage is TRBV7-9 and J usage is TRBJ2-3; TRBD2 matches at 10 bases. Germline V CDR1 and CDR2: SEHNR, FQNEAQ (reference sequence). This CDR3 has 17 residues. After removal of 3 bases from V and 4 bases from J, the junction contained 10 bases not matched to a gene. CDR3 nucleotide sequence: TGTGCCAGCAGCTTGGGAGCTAGCGGGAGTCTGGCAGATACGCAGTATTTT. Protein sequence: CASSLGASGSLADTQYF.

This CDR3 reads CASSRGQVLNQPQHF. In DNA, the CDR3 is TGTGCCAGTAGTAGAGGACAGGTCCTCAATCAGCCCCAGCATTTT. J is TRBJ1-5 and V is TRBV19; 7 bases map to TRBD1. CDR3 length: 15 residues. Germline CDR1 reads LNHDA; CDR2 reads SQIVND (reference sequence). After removal of 4 bases from V and 3 bases from J, the junction contained 6 bases not matched to a gene.

This clone was recorded only once. The V gene is TRBV30, the J gene TRBJ1-2; 7 nucleotides align to TRBD1. The V gene end was trimmed by 2 bases and the J gene end by 5 bases; junction bases not matched to a gene: 8. Germline CDR1 reads GTSNPN; CDR2 reads SVGIG (reference sequence). The CDR3 is 14 amino acids. CDR3 sequence reads: CAWSHGRGSYGYTF. DNA of the CDR3: TGTGCCTGGAGTCACGGCAGGGGGAGTTATGGCTACACCTTC.

The J gene is TRBJ1-6, the V gene TRBV5-5; D gene unclear. The V and J ends lost 5 bases and 8 bases respectively, with 11 bases between them. The germline gives CDR1 SGHKS, CDR2 YYEKEE (reference sequence). The CDR3 runs 13 residues. In DNA form, the CDR3 reads TGTGCCAGCAGACTCTTCAATGATTCACCCCTCCACTTT. Its translation: CASRLFNDSPLHF.

The V call is TRBV7-8, the J call TRBJ2-7; TRBD1 matches at 8 bases. CDR1 is SGHVS, CDR2 FQNEAQ, per germline. The CDR3 has 12 residues. With V trimmed by 5 bases and J by 4 bases, 1 base remained unmatched. The CDR3 DNA reads as TGTGCCAGCAGCCGGGACAGGTACGAGCAGTACTTC. Translation gives CASSRDRYEQYF.